This T cell receptor (beta chain) came from a study of preoperative IRX-2 immunotherapy in early breast cancer. This CDR3 region has 16 residues. The germline CDR1 and CDR2 sequences are SGDLS and YYNGEE. On this clone itself: One junction end disagrees with the germline gene, perhaps due to a read error.

Profiling relied on immunoSEQ multiplex PCR, and the TCRdb table lists in-frame clones only, not all of them. The sample yields roughly 35,000 clones, 90% to 95% seen once. Described treatment: preoperative locoregional IRX-2 cytokine immunotherapy. The rearrangement links TRBV9 to TRBJ2-3; 8 nucleotides agree with TRBD2. The clonotype comes from a human donor with breast cancer. The sample here was taken from a patient treated with IRX-2 immunotherapy. Here the CDR3 DNA reads TGTGCCAGCAGCCCCGGACTAGCATGGGATACAGGTACGCAGTATTTT. This translates into CASSPGLAWDTGTQYF.